These 17 T cell receptor beta chains share one sample of origin, sequenced in a study of glioma-infiltrating T cells. TCR alpha and beta CDR3 regions were amplified from RNA using iRepertoire nested multiplex PCR. TCRdb reprocessed the multiplex PCR reads with MiXCR, giving one entry per CDR3 protein. The sample carries 160,000 or so distinct CDR3 sequences, roughly two fifths recorded once. Sequences were obtained from glioma tissue, nonneoplastic brain tissue, or PBMCs (not recorded which). The receptor set was obtained from a human donor with low-grade glioma or glioblastoma, undergoing nonglioma brain surgery, or in good health (not recorded which).

As to this clonotype: The germline gene is not matched at one end of the junction; a read error may be the cause. V usage is TRBV30 and J usage is TRBJ2-6; 9 bases agree with TRBD1. The length of the CDR3 is 15 residues. Looked up from germline, CDR1 is GTSNPN and CDR2 is SVGIG (reference sequence). The CDR3 is CAWSGKEQGANVLTF. The CDR3 nucleotides are TGTGCCTGGAGTGGAAAGGAACAGGGGGCAAACGTCCTGACTTTC.

This chain connects TRBV9 to TRBJ2-1; D ambiguous. V lost 3 bases, J lost 6 bases, and 13 bases lay in between. Germline values: CDR1 SGDLS, CDR2 YYNGEE. The CDR3 has 14 amino acids. In DNA, the CDR3 is TGTGCCAGCAGCGCCATCATGGCGCCCAATGAGCAGTTCTTC. Translated: CASSAIMAPNEQFF.

This clonotype was detected once. Being one base from a much bigger clone, this may be a read error. This chain connects TRBV20-1 to TRBJ2-1; the D is unclear. Germline V CDR1 and CDR2: DFQATT, SNEGSKA (reference sequence). The CDR3 runs to 12 residues. Trimming shortened V by 7 bases and J by 10 bases, and 17 bases separated the two germline ends. The CDR3 DNA is TGCAGTGTTCAGCAAACAACCTACGAGCAGTTCTTC. Residues: CSVQQTTYEQFF.

A word on this clonotype: A much larger clone lies a single base off, so this may be a read error. The gene calls are TRBV4-2 and TRBJ1-6; no definite D call. The CDR3 has 15 residues. Per the germline V gene, CDR1 is LGHNA and CDR2 is YNFKEQ. The V gene lost 0 bases and the J gene lost 6 bases, with 9 bases spanning the gap. CDR3 residues: CASSQERSSNSPLHF. CDR3 coding DNA: TGTGCCAGCAGCCAAGAAAGGAGTTCTAATTCACCCCTCCACTTT.

This clonotype was seen ten or more times. This chain uses TRBV27 with TRBJ2-7; tentatively, D is TRBD1 or TRBD2 (7 bases each). CDR3 size: 13 residues. Trimming removed 6 bases at V and 2 bases at J, with 11 bases between. Germline CDR1 reads MNHEY; CDR2 reads SMNVEV (reference sequence). CDR3 protein: CASRGGGTYEQYF. In nucleotides, the CDR3 is TGTGCCAGCAGGGGAGGGGGCACCTACGAGCAGTACTTC.

This chain joins TRBV5-1 and TRBJ2-1, with 8 bases fitting TRBD2. CDR3 size: 16 residues. Trimming took 7 bases from V and 0 from J; bases not matched to a gene: 9. Germline CDR1 is SGHRS and CDR2 is YFSETQ. The CDR3 region has the DNA TGCGCCAGCCTGGGGGTAAGCGGGAGCTCCTACAATGAGCAGTTCTTC. Translated: CASLGVSGSSYNEQFF.

This clonotype showed up many times. The rearrangement joins TRBV5-1 to TRBJ2-7; D may be TRBD1 or TRBD2 (5 bases each). Germline V gene lookup returns CDR1 SGHRS and CDR2 YFSETQ. The CDR3 totals 14 residues. The ends were cut back, 0 bases at V and 2 bases at J, with 9 bases in the middle. The CDR3 sequence is CASSLDLGAYEQYF. CDR3 in DNA: TGCGCCAGCAGCTTGGATCTGGGGGCCTACGAGCAGTACTTC.

Of note for this clonotype: With a much larger clone just one base away, this may be a read error. The gene calls are TRBV20-1 and TRBJ2-5, with D tentatively TRBD1 (6 bases). Trimming left V 3 bases short and J 2 bases short, with 16 bases between. The germline V gene has CDR1 DFQATT and CDR2 SNEGSKA (reference sequence). The CDR3 runs 15 residues. As DNA, the CDR3 is TGCAGTGCTAGGCTTCTCCCTGGACAGCAAGAGACCCAGTACTTC. Residues: CSARLLPGQQETQYF.

Notes on this clonotype: A much larger clone is a single base away; this may be a read error. DNA of the CDR3: TGCAGTGCTAGAGAGGGAAGCGGGATTGCCGTTTACGAGGAGTACTTC. This sequence encodes CSAREGSGIAVYEEYF. V gene TRBV20-1 combines with J gene TRBJ2-7, with 7 positions matching TRBD2. The CDR3 runs to 16 residues. Germline CDR1 is DFQATT and CDR2 is SNEGSKA (reference sequence).

This clonotype was observed once. In DNA, the CDR3 is TGCAGTGCTAGATCGCTAGCGGGAGGCAGAGATATTCAGTATTTT. The encoded protein is CSARSLAGGRDIQYF. The chain recombines TRBV20-1 with TRBJ2-3, with TRBD2 matching 11 bases. Germline CDR1 is DFQATT and CDR2 is SNEGSKA (reference sequence). The CDR3 sequence is 15 residues long. V lost 2 bases to trimming and J lost 12 bases; unmatched junction nucleotides: 13.

Many counts were recorded for this clonotype. CDR3 DNA sequence: TGTGCCAGCAGTCCGGGGACAGGCGGACTAGGGGAGCAGTACTTC. It is translated as CASSPGTGGLGEQYF. The gene calls are TRBV27 and TRBJ2-7; tentatively, D is TRBD1 (8 bases). Germline loops: CDR1 MNHEY, CDR2 SMNVEV (reference sequence). The CDR3 totals 15 residues. V lost 5 bases, J lost 7 bases, and 21 bases lay in between.

The chain couples TRBV6-5 to TRBJ2-1; 7 bases are shared with TRBD1. Germline V gene data show CDR1 as MNHEY and CDR2 as SVGAGI. This CDR3 is 15 amino acids long. As DNA, the CDR3 is TGTCCCACCCAAACGACCGGGACAGTAATGAATGAGCAGTTCTTC. It encodes CPTQTTGTVMNEQFF.

This clonotype was observed a few times. The rearrangement uses TRBV20-1 and TRBJ2-1; no definite D call. The CDR3 contains 17 residues. Germline assignment: CDR1 DFQATT and CDR2 SNEGSKA (reference sequence). The germline V and J ends were trimmed by 6 bases and 5 bases, with 26 bases remaining between them. The CDR3 protein is CSASPMRAPFEHNEQFF. CDR3 nucleotides: TGCAGTGCCTCCCCGATGCGAGCCCCCTTTGAGCACAATGAGCAGTTCTTC.

As to this clonotype: It may be a read error: a sequence one base away is much more abundant. The V and J genes are TRBV28 and TRBJ1-3, with D perhaps TRBD1 (6 bases). This CDR3 comprises 16 residues. Germline CDR1 reads MDHEN; CDR2 reads SYDVKM. V was clipped by 7 bases and J by 2 bases, with 18 bases between them. CDR3 coding DNA: TGTGCCAGCACCATAACTTCAGAGGGGGCTGGAAACACCATATATTTT. Residues: CASTITSEGAGNTIYF.

This clonotype was detected ten times or more. The gene calls are TRBV5-4 and TRBJ1-4; D not resolved. Trimming cost V 0 bases and J 8 bases, with 8 bases left between them. The CDR3 runs to 13 residues. Germline values: CDR1 SGHNT, CDR2 YYREEE (reference sequence). The CDR3 spells CASSLGFGEKLFF. CDR3 DNA: TGTGCCAGCAGCTTGGGATTCGGGGAAAAACTGTTTTTT.

Turning to this clonotype: This may be a read error, as it is one base from a much larger clone. The J gene is TRBJ2-3, the V gene TRBV28; 11 bases are shared with TRBD2. Germline CDR1 MDHEN, CDR2 SYDVKM. The CDR3 is made up of 16 amino acids. V shed 5 bases, J shed 5 bases, and the junction held 9 bases outside the gene matches. Here the CDR3 reads CASSSGTLAGVDTQYF. CDR3 sequence (DNA): TGTGCCAGCAGTAGCGGAACACTAGCGGGAGTAGATACGCAGTATTTT.

About this clonotype itself: This clone may be a read error of a much larger clone one base away. The chain is built from TRBV4-1 and TRBJ1-6, with a possible D match to TRBD1 (5 bases). The CDR3 runs 15 residues. Per germline, CDR1 MGHRA and CDR2 YSYEKL. DNA for the CDR3: TGCGCCAGCAGCCAAGAAGGGGATAATAATTCACCCGTCCACTTT. It codes for CASSQEGDNNSPVHF.